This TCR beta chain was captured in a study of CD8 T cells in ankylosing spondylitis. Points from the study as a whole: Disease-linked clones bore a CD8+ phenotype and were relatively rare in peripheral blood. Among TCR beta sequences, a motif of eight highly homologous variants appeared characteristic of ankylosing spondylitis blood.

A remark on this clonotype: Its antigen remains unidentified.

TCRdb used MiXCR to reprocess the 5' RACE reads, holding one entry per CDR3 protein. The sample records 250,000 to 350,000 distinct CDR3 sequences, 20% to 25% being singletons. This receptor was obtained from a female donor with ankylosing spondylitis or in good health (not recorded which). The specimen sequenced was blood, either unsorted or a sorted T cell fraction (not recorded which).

CDR3 sequence reads: CASSARDYPTDTQYF. In DNA, the CDR3 is TGCGCCAGCAGCGCCCGGGACTACCCCACAGATACGCAGTATTTT. J is TRBJ2-3 and V is TRBV5-1, with TRBD2 matching 7 bases. The CDR3 sequence is 15 residues long. J was trimmed by 2 bases and V by 4 bases; bases with no gene match: 7. CDR1 and CDR2 from the germline V gene are SGHRS and YFSETQ. The variable domain in full, completed from reference TRBV5-1 and TRBJ2-3, reads KAGVTQTPRYLIKTRGQQVTLSCSPISGHRSVSWYQQTPGQGLQFLFEYFSETQRNKGNFPGRFSGRQFSNSRSEMNVSTLELGDSALYLCASSARDYPTDTQYFGPGTRLTVL.